This TCR beta chain was captured in a study of post-analysis software for immune sequencing data. As for this clonotype: Its matching antigen is unknown.

Study-wide results and limits: Significantly lower normalized Chao1 diversity was seen in multiple sclerosis patients than in controls. TRBV5-6, TRBV5-1 and TRBV20-1 were among about 5 TRBV segments more frequent in patients than controls.

cDNA libraries of TCR beta carried unique molecular identifiers. TCRdb fed the PCR reads into MiXCR, producing one record per CDR3 protein. The data hold approximately 160,000 distinct CDR3 sequences, with about 32% observed a single time. The ends were cut back, 1 base at V and 1 base at J, with 8 bases in the middle. This CDR3 is built from 16 residues. The germline V gene encodes CDR1 SGHAT and CDR2 FQNNGV. The gene calls are TRBV11-2 and TRBJ2-6; D unresolved. The sequencing input was blood. The TCR sequence derives from a girl under 18 with multiple sclerosis. CDR3 sequence reads: CASSLVSRSGANVLTF. In nucleotides, the CDR3 is TGTGCCAGCAGCTTAGTGTCTAGGTCTGGGGCCAACGTCCTGACTTTC.